This T cell receptor beta chain is drawn from a study of T-cell reconstitution after alpha-beta-depleted transplantation in children. Study results and limitations: Where some patients showed high TCRbeta diversity at day 60, it came from recipient T cells and thymic progenitors that had survived. As was reported, about two months after transplant, alpha-beta T cells came from several hundred expanded graft clones.

This sample's TCRbeta library carried unique molecular identifier barcodes. TCRdb itself ran the PCR reads through MiXCR, one entry per CDR3 protein. The sample yields about 460,000 distinct CDR3 sequences, 11% seen once. The CDR3 contains 14 residues. The germline V and J ends were trimmed by 5 bases and 3 bases, with 14 bases remaining between them. CDR1 and CDR2 from the germline V gene are LGHNA and YNFKEQ. With respect to this clonotype: As yet, its antigen is unknown.

Sequencing was performed on PBMCs, mostly from graft donor cells, taken 180 days after TCRalphabeta/CD19-depleted stem cell transplant. The clonotype originates from a female patient between 2 and 15 years old who had a stem cell transplant for aplastic anemia, so the T cells may come from the graft donor. This rearrangement joins TRBV4-2 to TRBJ2-7; TRBD2 might be the D (5 bases). The CDR3 sequence: CASSYLVGDYEQYF. The CDR3 DNA follows: TGTGCCAGCAGCTACCTCGTGGGAGACTACGAGCAGTACTTC.